The rows below give T cell receptor beta chains drawn from one sample of a study of T-cell memory formation after mild COVID-19. Each CDR3 protein is one row after TCRdb ran MiXCR on the 5' RACE reads. Among 250,000 to 350,000 distinct CDR3 sequences listed, over 11% were seen once. The specimen sequenced was PBMCs or a T cell subset sorted from them (not recorded which). These receptors originate from a man aged 18 to 35 who had mild COVID-19 (a few samples of this study predate the infection). Cell type and time point are not known. CDR3s leave out the opening cysteine and the closing phenylalanine or tryptophan. Each record gives: J gene, V gene, CDR3 protein.

J gene: TRBJ1-3; V gene: TRBV27; CDR3 protein: ASSSRGYSGNTIY
J gene: TRBJ2-3; V gene: TRBV7-2; CDR3 protein: ASSVFSQRGADTQY
J gene: TRBJ1-2; V gene: TRBV7-2; CDR3 protein: ASREGGRLTEGYT
J gene: TRBJ2-2; V gene: TRBV6-6; CDR3 protein: AAFGTHNRDTGELF
J gene: TRBJ2-2; V gene: TRBV5-1; CDR3 protein: ASSPLPAANTGELF
J gene: TRBJ2-4; V gene: TRBV20-1; CDR3 protein: SAQARTGRFSDIQY
J gene: TRBJ2-1; V gene: TRBV11-2; CDR3 protein: ASSSLAGYNEQF
J gene: TRBJ2-2; V gene: TRBV7-2; CDR3 protein: ASSPGGSGGTGELF
J gene: TRBJ1-6; V gene: TRBV12-3/TRBV12-4; CDR3 protein: ASTPDNYNSPLH
J gene: TRBJ2-7; V gene: TRBV12-3/TRBV12-4; CDR3 protein: ASSPGTGSSYEQY
J gene: TRBJ1-5; V gene: TRBV20-1; CDR3 protein: SANRGNQPQH
J gene: TRBJ2-1; V gene: TRBV6-2/TRBV6-3; CDR3 protein: ASSYSGYNEQF
J gene: TRBJ1-2; V gene: TRBV9; CDR3 protein: ASSAGQDNYGYT
J gene: TRBJ2-7; V gene: TRBV2; CDR3 protein: ASSPGQELEQY
J gene: TRBJ1-1; V gene: TRBV4-3; CDR3 protein: ASSQMSRGAGEAF
J gene: TRBJ1-1; V gene: TRBV9; CDR3 protein: ASSVSQGGTEAF
J gene: TRBJ1-2; V gene: TRBV7-2; CDR3 protein: ASSARDLGGYT
J gene: TRBJ2-1; V gene: TRBV18; CDR3 protein: ASSPTGAEQF
J gene: TRBJ2-2; V gene: TRBV7-2; CDR3 protein: ASSFVRNGELF
J gene: TRBJ2-7; V gene: TRBV3-1; CDR3 protein: ASRLGLADSYEQY
J gene: TRBJ2-2; V gene: TRBV27; CDR3 protein: ASSLRGIGELF
J gene: TRBJ2-1; V gene: TRBV20-1; CDR3 protein: SAHATEGQGYNEQF
J gene: TRBJ2-1; V gene: TRBV19; CDR3 protein: ASSPGISSYNEQF
J gene: TRBJ2-2; V gene: TRBV5-1; CDR3 protein: ASSFTGLPGELF
J gene: TRBJ1-1; V gene: TRBV24-1; CDR3 protein: ATSDGSNTEAF
J gene: TRBJ2-3; V gene: TRBV5-1; CDR3 protein: ASSFERVRTDTQY
J gene: TRBJ2-3; V gene: TRBV20-1; CDR3 protein: SATLAGEVTDTQY
J gene: TRBJ2-1; V gene: TRBV5-1; CDR3 protein: ASSPGRTSYNEQF
J gene: TRBJ1-5; V gene: TRBV6-2/TRBV6-3; CDR3 protein: ASSYLQSNQPQH
J gene: TRBJ2-5; V gene: TRBV15; CDR3 protein: ATSRDGPGGTQETQY
J gene: TRBJ1-1; V gene: TRBV7-6; CDR3 protein: ASSSWDTEAF
J gene: TRBJ2-2; V gene: TRBV6-5; CDR3 protein: ASSYSLAGTGELF
J gene: TRBJ2-5; V gene: TRBV7-2; CDR3 protein: ASSPGAVLQETQY
J gene: TRBJ2-7; V gene: TRBV6-1; CDR3 protein: ASSERDRGVNNEQY
J gene: TRBJ1-2; V gene: TRBV5-1; CDR3 protein: ASSLEGLNGYT
J gene: TRBJ1-2; V gene: TRBV19; CDR3 protein: ASSNGGAGNYGYT
J gene: TRBJ2-1; V gene: TRBV10-3; CDR3 protein: AITTGGNHNEQF
J gene: TRBJ2-5; V gene: TRBV5-1; CDR3 protein: ASTKDSSGGETQY
J gene: TRBJ1-1; V gene: TRBV6-5; CDR3 protein: ASSQSGRKAF
J gene: TRBJ2-5; V gene: TRBV20-1; CDR3 protein: SAYLGGLEETQY